These 29 T cell receptor beta chains were all obtained from the same sample, sequenced in a study of T cell responses to AZD1222 COVID-19 vaccine. Here immunoSEQ multiplex PCR was the method, and the copy in TCRdb shows in-frame clones only, minus some. The sample shows tens of thousands of clones, 75% to 85% of them seen only once. The specimen was peripheral blood, collected on day 0 of AZD1222 vaccination. Receptors were obtained from an adult in good health.

The V and J genes are TRBV6-6 and TRBJ1-3; D is unclear. CDR3 length: 15 amino acids. V lost 2 bases and J lost 4, with 12 bases in between. Germline V gives CDR1 MNHNY, CDR2 SVGAGI (reference sequence). CDR3 DNA sequence: TGTGCCAGCAGTTACCGCCAGAACATAGGAAACACCATATATTTT. Translation: CASSYRQNIGNTIYF.

The V and J genes are TRBV7-8 and TRBJ1-6; weak D call: TRBD1 (5 bases). There are 14 residues in the CDR3. V lost 6 bases and J lost 7, with 13 bases in between. Germline V CDR1 and CDR2: SGHVS, FQNEAQ. The CDR3 sequence: CASSFRQWNSPLHF. CDR3 bases: TGTGCCAGCAGTTTCCGACAGTGGAATTCACCCCTCCACTTT.

This clone came up a few times. This chain uses TRBV7-2 with TRBJ1-2; D is ambiguous. V gave up 5 bases and J gave up 6 bases, with 16 bases separating them. The CDR3 runs to 14 residues. Germline-derived CDR1 and CDR2 are SGHTA and FQGNSA. The CDR3 protein is CASSTPGGVHGYTF. The CDR3 DNA reads TGTGCCAGCAGCACGCCCGGTGGGGTTCATGGCTACACCTTC.

The chain employs TRBV9 and TRBJ2-1; D gene unclear. The CDR3 sequence is 15 residues long. Trimming left V 3 bases short and J 1 base short, with 11 bases between. In germline, CDR1 is SGDLS, CDR2 YYNGEE. The DNA of the CDR3 is TGTGCCAGCAGCGCTATGTCGCTTTCCTACAATGAGCAGTTCTTC. Protein product: CASSAMSLSYNEQFF.

The chain uses TRBV10-3 and TRBJ1-5; D might be TRBD1 (5 bases). CDR1 ENHRY and CDR2 SYGVKD come from the germline V gene. This CDR3 has 18 amino acids. Deletions cut 3 bases from V and 5 bases from J, with 23 bases between. This chain's CDR3 is CAISDIMGGPNSDQPQHF. As DNA, the CDR3 is TGTGCCATCAGTGATATAATGGGGGGACCGAACAGCGATCAGCCCCAGCATTTT.

This clone was recorded once. V and J are TRBV25-1 and TRBJ1-2; TRBD1 might be the D (5 bases). The germline gives CDR1 MGHDK, CDR2 SYGVNS. The CDR3 has 13 residues. Trimming pared 5 bases from V and 1 base from J, leaving 8 bases between. This CDR3 is CASSSGGNYGYTF. The CDR3 DNA reads as TGTGCCAGCAGTTCTGGGGGTAACTATGGCTACACCTTC.

The chain carries TRBV3-1 (or the pseudogene TRBV3-2) and TRBJ1-2, with D possibly matching TRBD1 (5 bases). This CDR3 comprises 14 residues. Germline V gene lookup returns CDR1 LGHDT and CDR2 YNNKEL (reference sequence). V shed 2 bases and J shed 4 bases, with 11 bases lying between them. The CDR3, as DNA: TGTGCCAGCAGCCAACATCAGGGTGCCTATGGCTACACCTTC. Translating gives CASSQHQGAYGYTF.

The V and J genes are TRBV6-1 and TRBJ2-3; D ambiguous. V lost 3 bases, J lost 0 bases, and 7 bases lay in between. CDR1 and CDR2 from the germline V gene are MNHNS and SASEGT. The CDR3 spans 14 residues. The CDR3 nucleotides are TGTGCCAGCAGTGATGGCGGTAGCACAGATACGCAGTATTTT. Its protein is CASSDGGSTDTQYF.

This chain connects TRBV7-9 to TRBJ2-3; possible D gene TRBD2, 6 bases. Trimming left V 2 bases short and J 0 bases short, with 12 bases between. Germline CDR1 and CDR2: SEHNR and FQNEAQ (reference sequence). The CDR3 consists of 16 residues. The CDR3 DNA sequence: TGTGCCAGCAGCTTAATGTTCGGGGGAAGCACAGATACGCAGTATTTT. This translates into CASSLMFGGSTDTQYF.

The gene calls are TRBV10-2 and TRBJ1-4; D is possibly TRBD1 (6 bases). CDR1 and CDR2 from the germline V gene are WSHSY and SAAADI. This CDR3 contains 16 residues. V shed 3 bases and J shed 8 bases, with 19 bases lying between them. CDR3 nucleotide sequence: TGCGCCAGCAGTGACACGGGCGTGGACCAGGGGGAAAAACTGTTTTTT. Encoded protein: CASSDTGVDQGEKLFF.

The CDR3 sequence: CASSQAGGPAGELFF. The CDR3 DNA sequence: TGTGCCAGCAGCCAAGCGGGAGGGCCGGCCGGGGAGCTGTTTTTT. The V and J genes are TRBV4-2 and TRBJ2-2, with TRBD2 matching 8 bases. The CDR3 loop spans 15 amino acids. V trimming: 1 base; J trimming: 6 bases; junction bases outside the gene matches: 4. The germline gives CDR1 LGHNA, CDR2 YNFKEQ.

The chain combines TRBV5-8 with TRBJ2-3; TRBD1 matches at 7 bases. Unmatched junction bases numbered 4, after V lost 0 bases and J lost 6 bases. Germline V CDR1 and CDR2: SGHTS, YDEGEE. The CDR3 runs to 14 residues. In DNA, the CDR3 is TGTGCCAGCAGCTTGGGACAGGGTTTGGATACGCAGTATTTT. The encoded protein is CASSLGQGLDTQYF.

V is TRBV27 and J is TRBJ1-2; possible D gene TRBD1, 5 bases. Germline lookup yields CDR1 MNHEY and CDR2 SMNVEV (reference sequence). CDR3 size: 14 residues. The V gene lost 4 bases and the J gene lost 2 bases, with 11 bases spanning the gap. As DNA, the CDR3 is TGTGCCAGCAGTTCCCAGGGTCTCAACTATGGCTACACCTTC. Translated: CASSSQGLNYGYTF.

V usage is TRBV4-1 and J usage is TRBJ1-5; 7 bases line up with TRBD1. V gave up 1 base and J gave up 2 bases; unmatched junction bases: 2. The germline V gene encodes CDR1 MGHRA and CDR2 YSYEKL. This CDR3 comprises 15 residues. The CDR3 loop is CASSQGQGGNQPQHF. CDR3 bases: TGCGCCAGCAGCCAAGGACAGGGAGGCAATCAGCCCCAGCATTTT.

This chain links TRBV6-2 or TRBV6-3 with TRBJ1-2; D gene ambiguous. The CDR3 has 14 amino acids. Between the trimmed V and J ends, which lost 0 bases and 4 bases, there was a span of 9 bases. Per the germline V gene, CDR1 is MNHEY and CDR2 is SVGEGT. CDR3 nucleotide sequence: TGTGCCAGCAGTTACTCGGCCCAAGGCTATGGCTACACCTTC. This gives the protein CASSYSAQGYGYTF.

The chain combines TRBV28 with TRBJ2-3, with unresolved D. The V gene's germline CDR1 is MDHEN and CDR2 SYDVKM. The CDR3 covers 15 residues. The V end lost 10 bases, the J end lost 6 bases, and 23 bases lay between the germline ends. CDR3: CATSVTPWRTDTQYF. DNA for the CDR3: TGTGCCACTTCCGTTACGCCGTGGAGAACGGATACGCAGTATTTT.

The V and J genes are TRBV29-1 and TRBJ2-7; TRBD2 might be the D (6 bases). This CDR3 has 14 residues. Germline values: CDR1 SQVTM, CDR2 ANQGSEA. Trimming removed 2 bases at V and 7 bases at J, with 18 bases between. In DNA, the CDR3 is TGCAGCGTTGAACGGTTGGGGGACCGGGGGGAGCAGTACTTC. Translating gives CSVERLGDRGEQYF.

V usage is TRBV7-9 and J usage is TRBJ1-3; D is perhaps TRBD1 (6 bases). Trimming removed 4 bases at V and 0 bases at J, with 10 bases between. The V gene's germline CDR1 is SEHNR and CDR2 FQNEAQ (reference sequence). This CDR3 has 15 residues. Here the CDR3 DNA reads TGTGCCAGCAGCTATACAGGGAACTCTGGAAACACCATATATTTT. Translating it yields CASSYTGNSGNTIYF.

The genes are TRBV28 and TRBJ1-6; tentative D call: TRBD1 (6 bases). V lost 6 bases, J lost 10 bases, and 19 bases lay in between. This CDR3 is 15 amino acids long. The germline V gene encodes CDR1 MDHEN and CDR2 SYDVKM. Here the CDR3 reads CASSRAGATESPLHF. CDR3 nucleotides: TGTGCCAGCAGCCGGGCGGGGGCGACGGAATCACCCCTCCACTTT.

The chain links TRBV7-9 to TRBJ2-7; D unclear. V gave up 4 bases and J gave up 4 bases, with 8 bases separating them. The CDR3 length is 12 residues. The germline CDR1 and CDR2 sequences are SEHNR and FQNEAQ (reference sequence). The CDR3 is CASSSVDYEQYF. In DNA form, the CDR3 reads TGTGCCAGCAGCTCCGTAGATTACGAGCAGTACTTC.

The V and J genes are TRBV2 and TRBJ2-3; TRBD2 might be the D (6 bases). The CDR3 runs 14 residues. Trimming stripped 6 bases from V and 4 bases from J, with 14 bases between. Germline-derived CDR1 and CDR2 are SNHLY and FYNNEI. In DNA, the CDR3 is TGTGCCAGCAGCTTGGGACTGAGTCCAGATACGCAGTATTTT. Encoded protein: CASSLGLSPDTQYF.

The V and J genes are TRBV7-2 and TRBJ2-2; TRBD2 agrees at 9 bases. This CDR3 is built from 15 residues. With 5 bases clipped from V and 4 bases from J, the junction kept 5 bases outside the gene matches. Germline V gene sequence: CDR1 SGHTA, CDR2 FQGNSA. CDR3 coding DNA: TGTGCCAGCAGCCAGGGACTAGCTTTCACCGGGGAGCTGTTTTTT. Translated, it gives CASSQGLAFTGELFF. Full variable domain (outside the CDR3, taken from reference TRBV7-2 and TRBJ2-2): GAGVSQSPSNKVTEKGKDVELRCDPISGHTALYWYRQSLGQGLEFLIYFQGNSAPDKSGLPSDRFSAERTGGSVSTLTIQRTQQEDSAVYLCASSQGLAFTGELFFGEGSRLTVL.

The CDR3 region has the DNA TGTGCCGGAGGGGACGGGGAGCTGTTTTTT. Protein product: CAGGDGELFF. V gene TRBV7-9 combines with J gene TRBJ2-2; D possibly corresponds to TRBD2 (6 bases). The CDR3 is 10 amino acids. The ends were cut back, 11 bases at V and 7 bases at J, with 8 bases in the middle. Germline V gene data show CDR1 as SEHNR and CDR2 as FQNEAQ (reference sequence). Supplemented by reference TRBV7-9 and TRBJ2-2, the full variable domain reads DTGVSQNPRHKITKRGQNVTFRCDPISEHNRLYWYRQTLGQGPEFLTYFQNEAQLEKSRLLSDRFSAERPKGSFSTLEIQRTEQGDSAMYLCAGGDGELFFGEGSRLTVL.

The J gene is TRBJ1-2, the V gene TRBV18; D not certain. This CDR3 comprises 11 residues. Between the trimmed V and J ends, which lost 8 bases and 5 bases, there was a span of 9 bases. CDR1 is KGHSH and CDR2 is LQKENI in the germline V gene. The CDR3 DNA reads as TGTGCCAGCGAGGCGGATTATGGCTACACCTTC. As protein: CASEADYGYTF.

The V gene is TRBV2, the J gene TRBJ1-2, with D unresolved. Trimming took 2 bases from V and 5 from J, leaving 9 bases between them. CDR3 length: 13 residues. CDR1 and CDR2 from the germline V gene are SNHLY and FYNNEI. The CDR3 spells CASSENEPYGYTF. In nucleotides, the CDR3 is TGTGCCAGCAGTGAAAATGAACCGTATGGCTACACCTTC.

V gene TRBV7-9 combines with J gene TRBJ1-6; D remains unclear. The V gene's germline CDR1 is SEHNR and CDR2 FQNEAQ (reference sequence). The germline V and J ends were trimmed by 3 bases and 6 bases, with 9 bases remaining between them. The CDR3 runs 14 residues. The CDR3, as DNA: TGTGCCAGCAGCTTTGATGAGGGTAATTCACCCCTCCACTTT. Translating it yields CASSFDEGNSPLHF.

The CDR3 sequence: CASSGRLNSNQPQHF. CDR3 coding DNA: TGTGCCAGCAGTGGTCGCCTGAATAGCAATCAGCCCCAGCATTTT. The chain recombines TRBV2 with TRBJ1-5; D is undetermined. Germline values: CDR1 SNHLY, CDR2 FYNNEI. The CDR3 has 15 amino acids. V lost 4 bases and J 0 bases, leaving 10 bases between the germline ends.

The chain joins TRBV28 to TRBJ1-2; TRBD1 matches 7 bases. Germline CDR1 reads MDHEN; CDR2 reads SYDVKM. The CDR3 spans 15 residues. The junction had 12 bases not matched to a gene; V was cut back by 7 bases and J by 4 bases. The chain's CDR3 is CASKGGSLIFYGYTF. The DNA of the CDR3 is TGTGCCAGCAAAGGGGGCAGCCTTATTTTCTATGGCTACACCTTC.

The chain recombines TRBV3-1 (or the pseudogene TRBV3-2) with TRBJ1-2; D not resolved. V dropped 0 bases and J dropped 8 bases, with 7 bases sitting between them. Per the germline V gene, CDR1 is LGHDT and CDR2 is YNNKEL (reference sequence). The CDR3 runs 12 residues. DNA for the CDR3: TGTGCCAGCAGCCAAGATGTCAGGGGCTACACCTTC. It codes for CASSQDVRGYTF.